A single sample is the source of the 20 T cell receptor beta chains below, sequenced in a study of T cell repertoires in cytomegalovirus infection. TCRdb itself ran the reads through MiXCR, one entry per CDR3 protein. The sample yields about 450,000 distinct CDR3 sequences, approximately 31% seen once. What was sequenced was PBMCs. The receptor set was obtained from a human donor in good health (CMV status not recorded). Some clones in this sample may be carry-over from other donors' samples.

The chain couples TRBV20-1 to TRBJ1-3; 7 bases line up with TRBD1. Germline V CDR1 and CDR2: DFQATT, SNEGSKA (reference sequence). The J segment lost 0 bases and the V segment lost 5 bases, leaving 4 bases of the junction unmatched. This CDR3 region has 14 residues. The CDR3 loop reads CSASGGFSGNTIYF. The CDR3 DNA follows: TGCAGTGCTTCAGGGGGTTTCTCTGGAAACACCATATATTTT.

This clonotype came up a few times. The chain joins TRBV4-3 to TRBJ2-5; possible D gene TRBD2, 5 bases. CDR1 is LGHNA and CDR2 is YSLEER in the germline V gene. The CDR3 totals 14 residues. V lost 1 base to trimming and J lost 4 bases, with 10 bases between them. Here the CDR3 DNA reads TGCGCCAGCAGCCAAGGCCTAGCCGGAGAGACCCAGTACTTC. This codes for CASSQGLAGETQYF.

This clonotype showed up many times. The rearrangement uses TRBV27 and TRBJ2-2; 7 positions match TRBD2. This CDR3 comprises 17 residues. The V gene end was trimmed by 3 bases and the J gene end by 1 base; junction bases not matched to a gene: 8. Germline lookup yields CDR1 MNHEY and CDR2 SMNVEV (reference sequence). The CDR3 spells CASSFYGVAGNTGELFF. CDR3 bases: TGTGCCAGCAGTTTCTATGGTGTAGCGGGGAACACCGGGGAGCTGTTTTTT.

The chain joins TRBV29-1 to TRBJ2-2, with D unclear. The CDR3 has 13 residues. Germline V CDR1 and CDR2: SQVTM, ANQGSEA. V was trimmed by 6 bases and J by 2 bases, leaving 10 bases between them. CDR3 bases: TGCAGCGTCAAAACAGTTAACACCGGGGAGCTGTTTTTT. Its translation: CSVKTVNTGELFF.

This sequence joins TRBV7-9 and TRBJ2-4; 7 bases are a match to TRBD1. The CDR3 loop spans 14 amino acids. The V gene's germline CDR1 is SEHNR and CDR2 FQNEAQ (reference sequence). Trimming took 4 bases from V and 8 from J; bases not matched to a gene: 8. The CDR3 nucleotides are TGTGCCAGCAGCTCAGACAGGGCCTGGGACATTCAGTACTTC. Translated: CASSSDRAWDIQYF. Based on the CDR3 plus reference TRBV7-9 and TRBJ2-4, the full variable domain is DTGVSQNPRHKITKRGQNVTFRCDPISEHNRLYWYRQTLGQGPEFLTYFQNEAQLEKSRLLSDRFSAERPKGSFSTLEIQRTEQGDSAMYLCASSSDRAWDIQYFGAGTRLSVL.

This clonotype was picked up a small number of times. This rearrangement joins TRBV6-1 to TRBJ1-2; D ambiguous. Trimming cost V 2 bases and J 2 bases, with 12 bases left between them. In germline, CDR1 is MNHNS, CDR2 SASEGT. The CDR3 sequence is 15 residues long. In DNA, the CDR3 is TGTGCCAGCAGTGAAAGTCCTCGCGTCAACTATGGCTACACCTTC. Protein product: CASSESPRVNYGYTF.

CDR3 in DNA: TGTGCCAGCAGTGAGTACGGGACCGCCTACGAGCAGTACTTC. Translating gives CASSEYGTAYEQYF. The V gene is TRBV6-1, the J gene TRBJ2-7; D might be TRBD1 or TRBD2, each matching 5 bases. This CDR3 region has 14 residues. Looked up from germline, CDR1 is MNHNS and CDR2 is SASEGT. The ends were cut back, 3 bases at V and 2 bases at J, with 11 bases in the middle.

For this clonotype: No conserved phenylalanine or tryptophan ends this CDR3, so it is likely a read error. Here the CDR3 reads CASSPHRSGANVLTL. The CDR3 DNA is TGTGCCAGCAGCCCCCATAGGTCTGGGGCCAACGTCCTGACTTTA. The J gene is TRBJ2-6, the V gene TRBV3-1; D call uncertain. The CDR3 is made up of 15 amino acids. The V gene lost 4 bases and the J gene lost 1 base, with 8 bases spanning the gap. CDR1 is LGHDT and CDR2 is YNNKEL in the germline V gene (reference sequence).

This clonotype was found a few times. V and J are TRBV24-1 and TRBJ2-3; 11 nucleotides match TRBD2. V dropped 3 bases and J dropped 4; count of bases not matched to a gene: 5. Germline CDR1 and CDR2: KGHDR and SFDVKD. The CDR3 is 16 residues long. The CDR3 nucleotides read TGTGCCACCAGTGATGTCCTAGCGGGGGGTTCAGATACGCAGTATTTT. Its protein product is CATSDVLAGGSDTQYF.

This clonotype was counted between two and nine times. Relative to the germline gene, one junction end is altered; a read error may explain this. The chain recombines TRBV18 with TRBJ1-6; 9 nucleotides match TRBD1. The CDR3 contains 16 residues. CDR1 and CDR2 (germline): KGHSH, LQKENI. Here the CDR3 DNA reads TGTGCCAGCTCGCCACAGGGGGCCGGCTATAATTCACCCCTCCACTTT. It specifies CASSPQGAGYNSPLHF.

This clonotype was counted a few times. The J gene is TRBJ2-7, the V gene TRBV6-5; 8 nucleotides agree with TRBD1. This CDR3 comprises 14 residues. V gave up 4 bases and J gave up 1 base; unmatched junction bases: 3. Germline V gives CDR1 MNHEY, CDR2 SVGAGI. The CDR3 region has the DNA TGTGCCAGCAGTTTCGACAGGGGATCCTACGAGCAGTACTTC. Encoded protein: CASSFDRGSYEQYF.

The chain joins TRBV5-1 to TRBJ2-3, with 7 bases aligning to TRBD1. Per germline, CDR1 SGHRS and CDR2 YFSETQ. The CDR3 is 14 residues long. The V segment lost 6 bases and the J segment 4 bases; nucleotides outside the gene matches: 8. Here the CDR3 reads CASMERTGADTQYF. CDR3 sequence (DNA): TGCGCCAGCATGGAGCGGACAGGCGCAGATACGCAGTATTTT.

This clonotype has a handful of counts. This chain links TRBV20-1 with TRBJ2-1, with D hard to call. The CDR3 sequence is 12 residues long. Germline CDR1 reads DFQATT; CDR2 reads SNEGSKA (reference sequence). The V gene lost 1 base and the J gene lost 7 bases, with 8 bases spanning the gap. The CDR3 nucleotides are TGCAGTGCTAGAGGGTATCCTAATGAGCAGTTCTTC. Its translation: CSARGYPNEQFF.

Details on this clonotype: This may be a read error, as it is one base from a much larger clone. This chain joins TRBV7-3 and TRBJ2-7; possible D gene TRBD1, 7 bases. The CDR3 contains 13 residues. Germline V CDR1 and CDR2: SGHTA, FQGTGA. V lost 9 bases and J 3 bases, leaving 15 bases between the germline ends. In DNA, the CDR3 is TGTGCCAGAAGCCCCCAGGGGGGCTACGAGCAGTACTTC. Residues: CARSPQGGYEQYF. Together with reference TRBV7-3 and TRBJ2-7, the CDR3 gives the full variable domain: GAGVSQTPSNKVTEKGKYVELRCDPISGHTALYWYRQSLGQGPEFLIYFQGTGAADDSGLPNDRFFAVRPEGSVSTLKIQRTERGDSAVYLCARSPQGGYEQYFGPGTRLTVT.

This clonotype was observed a handful of times. This chain links TRBV5-1 with TRBJ1-4; 8 nucleotides line up with TRBD1. The V segment lost 4 bases and the J segment 4 bases; nucleotides outside the gene matches: 6. CDR3 length equals 15 residues. Germline V gives CDR1 SGHRS, CDR2 YFSETQ. The CDR3, as DNA: TGCGCCAGCAGCGTCCAGGGGGCCGGTAATGAAAAACTGTTTTTT. Translation: CASSVQGAGNEKLFF.

This clonotype was counted between two and nine times. This sequence joins TRBV5-4 and TRBJ1-2; 7 bases match TRBD1. V lost 4 bases to trimming and J lost 4 bases; unmatched junction nucleotides: 10. CDR3 length equals 15 residues. Germline V gene lookup returns CDR1 SGHNT and CDR2 YYREEE (reference sequence). CDR3 sequence (DNA): TGTGCCAGCAGCCATCAGGACAGGCCGACCTATGGCTACACCTTC. It is translated as CASSHQDRPTYGYTF.

This clonotype was counted many times. The chain uses TRBV4-1 and TRBJ1-6; no clear D gene. Germline CDR1 is MGHRA and CDR2 is YSYEKL. CDR3 size: 16 residues. V shed 0 bases and J shed 4 bases, with 10 bases lying between them. CDR3 bases: TGCGCCAGCAGCCAAGATCGAACAGCTTATAATTCACCCCTCCACTTT. As protein: CASSQDRTAYNSPLHF.

This clonotype was seen many times. The rearrangement joins TRBV7-2 to TRBJ2-2; D might be TRBD1 or TRBD2, each matching 5 bases. Looked up from germline, CDR1 is SGHTA and CDR2 is FQGNSA. V was shortened by 3 bases and J by 6 bases, with 14 bases between the two germline ends. This CDR3 comprises 15 residues. DNA for the CDR3: TGTGCCAGCAGCTTTACGGGACGGTCCGCCGGGGAGCTGTTTTTT. Encoded protein: CASSFTGRSAGELFF.

The rearrangement links TRBV9 to TRBJ1-2; 12 bases line up with TRBD1. Trimming cost V 3 bases and J 3 bases; bases outside gene matches: 9. Germline assignment: CDR1 SGDLS and CDR2 YYNGEE. CDR3 length: 17 amino acids. CDR3 amino acids: CASSARDRGRRDYGYTF. The CDR3 DNA sequence: TGTGCCAGCAGCGCCCGGGACAGGGGGCGCCGTGACTATGGCTACACCTTC.

The chain employs TRBV7-2 and TRBJ2-1; 10 positions agree with TRBD2. V dropped 4 bases and J dropped 10; count of bases not matched to a gene: 10. Germline V gene lookup returns CDR1 SGHTA and CDR2 FQGNSA. The CDR3 is 15 residues long. This CDR3 is CASSSGLAVVKEQFF. The CDR3, as DNA: TGTGCCAGCAGCTCCGGACTAGCGGTAGTCAAGGAGCAGTTCTTC.